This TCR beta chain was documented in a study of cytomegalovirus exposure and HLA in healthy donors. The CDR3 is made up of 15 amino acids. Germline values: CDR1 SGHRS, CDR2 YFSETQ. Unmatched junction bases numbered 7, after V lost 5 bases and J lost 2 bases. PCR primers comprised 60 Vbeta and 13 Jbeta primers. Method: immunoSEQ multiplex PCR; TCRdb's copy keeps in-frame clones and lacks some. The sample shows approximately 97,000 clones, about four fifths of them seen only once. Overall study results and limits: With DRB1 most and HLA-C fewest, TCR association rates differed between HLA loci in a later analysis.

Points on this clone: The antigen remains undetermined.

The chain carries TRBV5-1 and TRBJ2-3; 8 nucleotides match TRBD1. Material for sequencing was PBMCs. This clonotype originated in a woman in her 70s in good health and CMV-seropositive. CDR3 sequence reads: CASSYGQGITDTQYF. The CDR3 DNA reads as TGCGCCAGCAGTTATGGACAGGGAATCACAGATACGCAGTATTTT.